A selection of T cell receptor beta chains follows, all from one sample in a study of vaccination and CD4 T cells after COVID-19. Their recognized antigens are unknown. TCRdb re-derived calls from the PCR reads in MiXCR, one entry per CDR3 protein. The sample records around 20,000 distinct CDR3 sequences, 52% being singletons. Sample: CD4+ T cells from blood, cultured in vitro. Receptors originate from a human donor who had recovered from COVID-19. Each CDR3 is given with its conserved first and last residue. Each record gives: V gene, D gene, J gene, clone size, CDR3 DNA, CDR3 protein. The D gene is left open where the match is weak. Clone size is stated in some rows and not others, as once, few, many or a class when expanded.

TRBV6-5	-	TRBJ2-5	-	TGTGCCAGCAGTTACGGTTCGGGATCGGGTGAGACCCAGTACTTC	CASSYGSGSGETQYF
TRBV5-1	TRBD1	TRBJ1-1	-	TGCGCCAGCAGCTTGATGGGTCAGGGGGAAACTGAAGCTTTCTTT	CASSLMGQGETEAFF
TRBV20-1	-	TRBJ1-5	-	TGCAGTGCTAGTCAGGACAATCAGCCCCAGCATTTT	CSASQDNQPQHF
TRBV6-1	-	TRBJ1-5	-	TGTGCCAGCACCAAGGGGACACTGGGCAATCAGCCCCAGCATTTT	CASTKGTLGNQPQHF
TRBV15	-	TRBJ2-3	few	TGTGCCACCAGCCGGCGGACAGTTATTAGCACAGATACGCAGTATTTT	CATSRRTVISTDTQYF
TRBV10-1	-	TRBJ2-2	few	TGCGCCAGCAGTCCCAGGGAGAACACCGGGGAGCTGTTTTTT	CASSPRENTGELFF
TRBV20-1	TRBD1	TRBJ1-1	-	TGCAGTGCTAGCCCTGACAGGGGGCTGGGGAACACTGAAGCTTTCTTT	CSASPDRGLGNTEAFF
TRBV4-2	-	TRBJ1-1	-	TGTGCCAGCAGCCAAGGTCTCTCGATGAACACTGAAGCTTTCTTT	CASSQGLSMNTEAFF
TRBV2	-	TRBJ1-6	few	TGTGCCAGCAGTGAACTAGTAGGATGGAGTACGGGTTCACCCCTCCACTTT	CASSELVGWSTGSPLHF
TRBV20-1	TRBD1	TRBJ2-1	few	TGCAGTGCTAGGGCGCTCCGGGACAGTTCCTACAATGAGCAGTTCTTC	CSARALRDSSYNEQFF
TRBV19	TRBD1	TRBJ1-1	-	TGTGCCAGTAGTAACAGGGGGAACACTGAAGCTTTCTTT	CASSNRGNTEAFF
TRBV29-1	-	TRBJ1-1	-	TGCAGCGCGTCGACAGGAACGAACACTGAAGCTTTCTTT	CSASTGTNTEAFF
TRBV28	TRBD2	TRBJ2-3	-	TGTGCCAGCAGCCCCACTGGGGGGGGAGGGGCAGATACGCAGTATTTT	CASSPTGGGGADTQYF
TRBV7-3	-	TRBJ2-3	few	TGTGCCAGCAGCTCAGAACCAGGGATTGGGCAGTATTTT	CASSSEPGIGQYF
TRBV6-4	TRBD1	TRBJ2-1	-	TGTGCCAGCAGTGATGGAAGGGGGCGCTCCTACAATGAGCAGTTCTTC	CASSDGRGRSYNEQFF
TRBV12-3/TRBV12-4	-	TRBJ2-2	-	TGTGCCAGCAGTCGAACATGGGGAGGGGCAGGGGAAAGATACACCGGGGAGCTGTTTTTT	CASSRTWGGAGERYTGELFF
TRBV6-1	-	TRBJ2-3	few	TGTGCCAGCACATGGGGGGACGGCACAGATACGCAGTATTTT	CASTWGDGTDTQYF
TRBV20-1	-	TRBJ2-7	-	TGCAGTGCCGGATCACAGACTGGGTACGAGCAGTACTTC	CSAGSQTGYEQYF
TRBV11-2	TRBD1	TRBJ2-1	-	TGTGCCAGCAGCAAGGACAGGGGTGGGCAGTTCTTC	CASSKDRGGQFF
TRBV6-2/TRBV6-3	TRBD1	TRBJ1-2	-	TGTGCCAGCAGTCAGGGACAGCTCTATGGCTACACCTTC	CASSQGQLYGYTF
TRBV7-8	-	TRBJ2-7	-	TGTGCCAGCAGCTTAGGTGGGCAGGGGACCTACGAGCAGTACTTC	CASSLGGQGTYEQYF
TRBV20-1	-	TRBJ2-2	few	TGCAGTGCTAGATCTGAGGAGCTGTTTTTT	CSARSEELFF
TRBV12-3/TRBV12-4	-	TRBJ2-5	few	TGTGCCAGCAGCTTGGGCACAGGGAAAGAGACCCAGTACTTC	CASSLGTGKETQYF
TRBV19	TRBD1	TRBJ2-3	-	TGTGCCAGTATCCCACAGGGGTTTGGCACAGATACGCAGTATTTT	CASIPQGFGTDTQYF
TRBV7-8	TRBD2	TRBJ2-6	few	TGTGCCAGCAGCTTAGCGCAGCGGGGGGGGATCAGCTCTGGGGCCAACGTCCTGACTTTC	CASSLAQRGGISSGANVLTF
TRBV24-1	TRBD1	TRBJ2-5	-	TGTGCCACCAGTGATTTGCGCCGGGGACAGGGGGGGGGAGAGACCCAGTACTTC	CATSDLRRGQGGGETQYF
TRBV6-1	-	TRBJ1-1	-	TGTGCCAGCAGTCCCGGGAGTTGGGCCTTCGCTGAAGCTTTCTTT	CASSPGSWAFAEAFF